This T cell receptor (beta chain) is from a study of post-analysis software for immune sequencing data. Study-level findings and limits: Four or five TRBV segments, including TRBV5-6, TRBV5-1 and TRBV20-1, were more frequent in patients than controls. Strong co-clustering by F measure was seen for same-batch samples.

Prepared libraries of TCR beta cDNA carried unique molecular identifiers. TCRdb re-called the PCR reads with MiXCR, one entry per CDR3 protein. The profile covers about 560,000 distinct CDR3 sequences, with roughly 40% appearing a single time and roughly 1.7% taken by the ten largest. About this clonotype: Its antigen remains unidentified.

V lost 6 bases and J lost 7; bases outside the gene matches: 13. In germline, CDR1 is MNHNS, CDR2 SASEGT. The CDR3 runs to 16 residues. This clonotype was sampled from a girl under 18 with multiple sclerosis. This chain uses TRBV6-1 with TRBJ2-5; 11 positions match TRBD2. The sample consisted of blood. The CDR3 nucleotides are TGTGCCAGCAGGCTACTAGCGGGGGCCCCGGCGGCGACCCAGTACTTC. Its translation is CASRLLAGAPAATQYF.